This section outlines one T cell receptor (beta chain) sequence together with its context. Its target is unknown. This sample stems from a study of cytomegalovirus exposure and HLA in healthy donors. Study background: Among roughly 190 million T cells, an earlier analysis found 117 million unique TCR beta sequences. Findings and caveats of the study: Reportedly, a later analysis found an Asian-associated ancestry cluster had fewer N-insertions than the roughly 630-donor mean.

CDR1 is MNHEY and CDR2 is SVGAGI in the germline V gene. This CDR3 is built from 14 residues. Trimming cost V 4 bases and J 2 bases, with 11 bases left between them. Primers: 60 Vbeta forward and 13 Jbeta reverse. Clones were read by immunoSEQ multiplex PCR, and TCRdb kept only the in-frame ones, dropping some. The table has 150,000 to 200,000 clones, 80% to 90% seen once. Input material: PBMCs. This sequence originates from a girl aged 2 to 10 in good health and CMV-seropositive. The chain carries TRBV6-5 and TRBJ1-2; D is perhaps TRBD1 (6 bases). For the CDR3, the DNA is TGTGCCAGCAGTTCGTTCCAGGGGAACTATGGCTACACCTTC. As protein: CASSSFQGNYGYTF.